The clone carrying this TCR beta chain was found a few times. This sample is drawn from a study of blood T cells in healthy people across ages. The authors ran a second PCR of about 6 to 11 cycles using a sample-barcoded 5' primer and a J-beta primer mix. Each cDNA molecule was tagged by a template-switch adaptor that had 12 random nucleotides. TCRdb ran MiXCR on the 5' RACE reads and lists one entry per CDR3 protein. The data show roughly 800,000 distinct CDR3 sequences, 35% to 40% seen once. Germline V gives CDR1 SGHRS, CDR2 YFSETQ. With V trimmed by 2 bases and J by 3 bases, 8 bases remained unmatched. This CDR3 region has 16 residues.

Sequencing was carried out using blood. The clonotype originates from a man between 18 and 35 years old in good health. This chain connects TRBV5-1 to TRBJ2-5, with TRBD1 identical over 9 bases. The CDR3 DNA follows: TGCGCCAGCAGCTTATCCGGGACAGGGTCGGAAGAGACCCAGTACTTC. Translated, it gives CASSLSGTGSEETQYF.